The T cell receptor (beta chain) described here comes from a study of shared T cell receptors in the human thymus (dated by TCRdb to the early 2020s). For context, the study as a whole: The study examined how self-reactive, shared T-cell receptor alpha chains are generated in the human thymus.

The CDR3 runs 15 residues from the cysteine to the phenylalanine. Only the CDR3 DNA stays, 45 bases, in frame from base 1. For this chain, trimming is 4 bases at the V end and 10 bases at the J end, and the number of junction bases without a gene match is 10. CDR1 SGHRS and CDR2 YFSETQ were looked up in the germline V gene. The library was generated by the immunoSEQ multiplex PCR assay. TCRdb took this table from immuneACCESS and kept in-frame rearrangements with V and J called. Such tables lack part of the clones; where checked against another copy, unresolved V genes explain under half of the gap, and the rest is unexplained. The sample contains 600,000 or so clones, roughly 86% of them found a single time. In total, the top ten clones hold 0.009% to 0.0095% of the sample. Concerning this clone itself: This clone's antigen is unknown. No much larger clonotype is one base removed from it; base qualities were not supplied.

These sequences were also reported in another study, on human thymus T cells. The second study reports: The donors were immunologically healthy infants in Finland who had open corrective cardiac surgery for congenital heart defects. Thymus tissue was obtained as surgical resects removed during corrective cardiac surgery. Usage of V and J gene segments appeared to be biased in both the thymic and the peripheral blood repertoires. The related research reported highly overlapping thymic TCR repertoires among unrelated individuals. TCR alpha and beta repertoires from about 8 infant thymus samples and four related peripheral blood samples were characterized in the study. The cohort included about 6 male and a couple of female infants, with donor ages spanning 7 to 244 days. Thymocytes were freed from the tissue by mechanical means and kept at -70 degrees C as pellets of roughly 9-34 million cells. A QIAsymphony instrument was used to extract genomic DNA from the frozen cell pellets. The immunoSEQ multiplex PCR assay was used to amplify the TCRB and TCRAD loci from a standardized amount of quality-controlled genomic DNA. Amplicons spanned the V(D)J region at a length sufficient to cover the CDR3 and identify V and J genes. The amplicons were sequenced on an Illumina platform via the commercial immunoSEQ service. Primer bias and sequencing errors were corrected as previously described, and TCRAD and TCRB definitions were based on the IMGT database. immunoSEQ Analyzer 3.0 and VDJTools were used for repertoire analysis, which covered basic statistics, V/J segment usage, diversity estimates, rarefaction and pairwise overlap. To estimate diversity, the Chao1, ChaoE, Efron-Thisted, Shannon and inverse Simpson indices were applied, and diversity was also estimated on datasets down-sampled to the smallest sample. Repertoire overlap was assessed by strict matching of CDR3 nucleotide sequence, V gene and J gene, and clustering was done by Jaccard-based multidimensional scaling. On average, thymus samples gave hundreds of thousands of unique TCRB clonotypes, whereas blood samples gave about 84,000.

Sequencing was done on a sample of thymocytes. The chain is assembled from TRBV5-1 and TRBJ1-6, with 8 bases in between that match TRBD1. The sequence was collected from a boy in the first two years of life with a congenital heart defect. Donor details come from another sample of the same person, matched by shared clones. The sequence in DNA is TGCGCCAGCAGCGCGGACAGGGCTAGCGTGTCACCCCTCCACTTT. Translated, this gives CASSADRASVSPLHF.